Below are 31 T cell receptor beta chains sequenced from a single sample in a study of spatial heterogeneity in lung cancer. These receptors have no identified antigens. Overall study results and limits: Tumoral mutation counts were tracked by counts of expanded intratumoral alpha and beta TCRs.

TCRdb used MiXCR to reprocess the 5' RACE reads, holding one entry per CDR3 protein. Seen here are 15,000 to 20,000 distinct CDR3 sequences, around 6.5% observed once, and the top ten hold 3.7%. The time point was: sample taken at primary tumor resection. The starting material was lung tumor tissue, obtained at surgery. The receptors stem from a female donor with early-stage non-small cell lung cancer.

This clonotype was recorded a few times. The chain employs TRBV24-1 and TRBJ2-3, with TRBD1 matching 8 bases. The germline V gene encodes CDR1 KGHDR and CDR2 SFDVKD. This CDR3 comprises 16 residues. Trimming removed 2 bases from V and 6 bases from J; junction bases left unmatched: 9. Here the CDR3 reads CATSDSSRTGSDTQYF. In nucleotides, the CDR3 is TGTGCCACCAGTGATTCGAGTCGGACAGGGTCCGATACGCAGTATTTT.

The chain joins TRBV9 to TRBJ1-5, with no clear D. V gave up 0 bases and J gave up 6 bases, with 13 bases separating them. The V gene's germline CDR1 is SGDLS and CDR2 YYNGEE. The CDR3 loop spans 15 amino acids. CDR3 DNA sequence: TGTGCCAGCAGCGTAGGGGGTAGGGAATCTCAGCCCCAGCATTTT. Translation: CASSVGGRESQPQHF.

Many counts were recorded for this clonotype. The rearrangement joins TRBV6-6 to TRBJ2-3; no firm D call. V was shortened by 5 bases and J by 6 bases, with 6 bases between the two germline ends. The CDR3 has 11 residues. Germline V gives CDR1 MNHNY, CDR2 SVGAGI (reference sequence). CDR3 coding DNA: TGTGCCAGCAGTGGCGCGGATACGCAGTATTTT. This encodes CASSGADTQYF.

The count of this clonotype is one. The V call is TRBV7-9, the J call TRBJ1-3, with 7 bases fitting TRBD1. CDR3 length: 16 residues. The germline gives CDR1 SEHNR, CDR2 FQNEAQ (reference sequence). The trim removed 4 bases at V and 0 bases at J, leaving 6 bases unmatched. The CDR3 spells CASSSGQTFSGNTIYF. Written as DNA, the CDR3 is TGTGCCAGCAGCTCGGGACAGACTTTCTCTGGAAACACCATATATTTT.

This clonotype came up a few times. V is TRBV28 and J is TRBJ1-1; D possibly corresponds to TRBD1 (6 bases). The CDR3 runs to 16 residues. Trimming took off 4 bases at V and 5 bases at J, with 20 bases between the two ends. Germline V CDR1 and CDR2: MDHEN, SYDVKM. The CDR3 here is CASSSDSGQGRTEAFF. The CDR3, as DNA: TGTGCCAGCAGTTCCGATAGTGGGCAGGGGCGAACTGAAGCTTTCTTT.

This clonotype was observed many times. V and J are TRBV7-2 and TRBJ1-1; tentative D call: TRBD1 (5 bases). The germline V gene has CDR1 SGHTA and CDR2 FQGNSA. CDR3 length equals 15 residues. Deletions cut 5 bases from V and 3 bases from J, with 16 bases between. Written as DNA, the CDR3 is TGTGCCAGCAGCCCGTCGGGGCGTATGTACACTGAAGCTTTCTTT. It encodes CASSPSGRMYTEAFF.

This clonotype was detected many times. J is TRBJ2-1 and V is TRBV9; the D call may be TRBD1 or TRBD2 (6 bases each). This CDR3 region has 12 residues. V was shortened by 4 bases and J by 7 bases, with 9 bases between the two germline ends. In germline, CDR1 is SGDLS, CDR2 YYNGEE. CDR3 nucleotide sequence: TGTGCCAGCAGCCGCGGGACAAATGAGCAGTTCTTC. Translated: CASSRGTNEQFF. The complete variable domain, with remaining parts taken from reference TRBV9 and TRBJ2-1, reads DSGVTQTPKHLITATGQRVTLRCSPRSGDLSVYWYQQSLDQGLQFLIQYYNGEERAKGNILERFSAQQFPDLHSELNLSSLELGDSALYFCASSRGTNEQFFGPGTRLTVL.

The chain couples TRBV29-1 to TRBJ2-1; a weak D match, TRBD2 (5 bases). Trimming took 5 bases from V and 6 from J, leaving 8 bases between them. CDR1 and CDR2 (germline): SQVTM, ANQGSEA. CDR3 length equals 11 residues. The DNA for the CDR3 is TGCAGCGTTTTTACTAGCAATGAGCAGTTCTTC. This translates into CSVFTSNEQFF.

This clonotype was counted ten times or more. The rearrangement uses TRBV18 and TRBJ1-1; D may be TRBD1 (6 bases). The germline V gene has CDR1 KGHSH and CDR2 LQKENI. Between the trimmed V and J ends, which lost 2 bases and 1 base, there was a span of 11 bases. The CDR3 is made up of 15 amino acids. The CDR3 loop is CASSPLGQTNTEAFF. DNA of the CDR3: TGTGCCAGCTCACCATTAGGACAGACGAACACTGAAGCTTTCTTT.

This clonotype was seen a few times. The chain combines TRBV28 with TRBJ2-5; 11 positions match TRBD1. This CDR3 is built from 15 residues. Trimming removed 4 bases from V and 4 bases from J; junction bases left unmatched: 5. The germline gives CDR1 MDHEN, CDR2 SYDVKM. CDR3 sequence: CASSSPGTGGETQYF. Written as DNA, the CDR3 is TGTGCCAGCAGTTCTCCCGGGACAGGGGGAGAGACCCAGTACTTC.

This clonotype was observed many times. This chain connects TRBV5-6 to TRBJ1-2; perhaps TRBD1 as D (5 bases). Germline V gives CDR1 SGHDT, CDR2 YYEEEE. CDR3 length: 16 amino acids. V was shortened by 0 bases and J by 8 bases, with 20 bases between the two germline ends. CDR3 DNA: TGTGCCAGCAGCTTGGCGTCGGCAGGGACTAAGGGAGGCTACACCTTC. Translation: CASSLASAGTKGGYTF. Variable domain in full (rest from reference TRBV5-6 and TRBJ1-2): DAGVTQSPTHLIKTRGQQVTLRCSPKSGHDTVSWYQQALGQGPQFIFQYYEEEERQRGNFPDRFSGHQFPNYSSELNVNALLLGDSALYLCASSLASAGTKGGYTFGSGTRLTVV.

The V and J genes are TRBV7-8 and TRBJ2-3; TRBD1 agrees at 9 bases. The CDR3 totals 17 residues. Germline assignment: CDR1 SGHVS and CDR2 FQNEAQ. The junction had 10 bases not matched to a gene; V was cut back by 5 bases and J by 1 base. The chain's CDR3 is CASSPRYRDRGTDTQYF. CDR3 bases: TGTGCCAGCAGCCCTAGATACCGGGACAGGGGCACAGATACGCAGTATTTT.

This clonotype was recorded at least ten times. The V call is TRBV6-6, the J call TRBJ1-5; possibly TRBD1 for D (5 bases). The CDR3 covers 14 residues. Deletions cut 2 bases from V and 2 bases from J, with 7 bases between. The germline gives CDR1 MNHNY, CDR2 SVGAGI (reference sequence). CDR3 sequence: CASSYRGGNQPQHF. The CDR3 DNA sequence: TGTGCCAGCAGTTACCGGGGGGGCAATCAGCCCCAGCATTTT.

At least ten counts were recorded for this clonotype. The rearrangement joins TRBV7-2 to TRBJ2-7, with D perhaps matching TRBD1 (6 bases). V lost 2 bases and J 1 base, leaving 12 bases between the germline ends. The CDR3 is made up of 15 amino acids. The V gene's germline CDR1 is SGHTA and CDR2 FQGNSA. The CDR3 reads CASSLQGSLSYEQYF. CDR3 coding DNA: TGTGCCAGCAGCTTACAGGGGTCGTTATCCTACGAGCAGTACTTC.

This clonotype was seen ten or more times. The V call is TRBV27, the J call TRBJ2-7, with TRBD1 matching over 7 bases. The V gene end was trimmed by 6 bases and the J gene end by 7 bases; junction bases not matched to a gene: 6. The germline V gene encodes CDR1 MNHEY and CDR2 SMNVEV (reference sequence). This CDR3 is 12 amino acids long. The CDR3: CASSPSGGEQYF. DNA for the CDR3: TGTGCCAGCAGCCCTTCAGGGGGTGAGCAGTACTTC.

This clonotype occurred many times. J is TRBJ2-7 and V is TRBV20-1, with D perhaps matching TRBD2 (6 bases). The V gene's germline CDR1 is DFQATT and CDR2 SNEGSKA (reference sequence). The CDR3 totals 12 residues. V shed 5 bases and J shed 3 bases, with 11 bases lying between them. CDR3 nucleotides: TGCAGTGCTTTGGGACTTTACTACGAGCAGTACTTC. Translating it yields CSALGLYYEQYF.

This clonotype was seen at least ten times. This chain joins TRBV20-1 and TRBJ2-7; maybe TRBD1 (6 bases). V lost 3 bases, J lost 2 bases, and 8 bases lay in between. Germline CDR1 and CDR2: DFQATT and SNEGSKA (reference sequence). This CDR3 contains 12 residues. CDR3 DNA: TGCAGTGCTAGGACAGGTCCCTACGAGCAGTACTTC. As protein: CSARTGPYEQYF.

The sample holds many counts of this clonotype. The gene calls are TRBV12-3 or TRBV12-4 and TRBJ2-4; D gene uncertain. The ends were cut back, 6 bases at V and 0 bases at J, with 9 bases in the middle. This CDR3 has 14 amino acids. In nucleotides, the CDR3 is TGTGCCAGCAGGGCCGACCTAGCCAAAAACATTCAGTACTTC. As protein: CASRADLAKNIQYF.

This clonotype is medium-sized (0.01 to 0.1%) within its sample. The DNA for the CDR3 is TGCAGCGTCCGTACTAGCGGGGGGTCCTACAATGAGCAGTTCTTC. Translating it yields CSVRTSGGSYNEQFF. The chain combines TRBV29-1 with TRBJ2-1, with TRBD2 matching 12 bases. From germline, CDR1 is SQVTM and CDR2 ANQGSEA. V was pared by 6 bases and J by 1 base, with 4 bases of the junction left unmatched. The CDR3 runs to 15 residues.

This clonotype has ten or more counts. The V and J genes are TRBV20-1 and TRBJ2-7, with TRBD2 matching over 8 bases. The CDR3 totals 12 residues. From germline, CDR1 is DFQATT and CDR2 SNEGSKA (reference sequence). Trimming cost V 5 bases and J 0 bases; bases outside gene matches: 0. The CDR3 loop is CSAGTSSYEQYF. The CDR3 DNA sequence: TGCAGTGCTGGGACTAGCTCCTACGAGCAGTACTTC.

This clonotype was detected many times. The V and J genes are TRBV7-2 and TRBJ2-5; D might be TRBD2 (6 bases). Trimming removed 2 bases at V and 5 bases at J, with 12 bases between. This CDR3 contains 14 residues. The germline V gene encodes CDR1 SGHTA and CDR2 FQGNSA. CDR3 sequence reads: CASSLTLARETQYF. CDR3 DNA: TGTGCCAGCAGCTTAACCCTAGCGAGGGAGACCCAGTACTTC.

This chain uses TRBV5-1 with TRBJ2-7; D is perhaps TRBD2 (6 bases). Trimming pared 0 bases from V and 2 bases from J, leaving 12 bases between. The germline V gene encodes CDR1 SGHRS and CDR2 YFSETQ. The CDR3 is 15 residues long. CDR3: CASSLGPAGTYEQYF. In DNA form, the CDR3 reads TGCGCCAGCAGCTTGGGCCCGGCGGGGACCTACGAGCAGTACTTC.

This clonotype is termed medium-sized. The J gene is TRBJ2-3, the V gene TRBV5-4, with 10 positions matching TRBD2. CDR3 length: 19 residues. V shed 0 bases, J shed 1 base, and the junction held 11 bases outside the gene matches. Germline lookup yields CDR1 SGHNT and CDR2 YYREEE (reference sequence). The CDR3 DNA follows: TGTGCCAGCAGCTTGGTAGCTAGCGGGAGCGAGGTTGGCACAGATACGCAGTATTTT. Protein product: CASSLVASGSEVGTDTQYF.

This clonotype was counted many times. CDR3 protein: CSARALAPNTDTQYF. The CDR3 DNA reads as TGCAGTGCTAGGGCACTAGCACCTAACACAGATACGCAGTATTTT. This chain uses TRBV20-1 with TRBJ2-3, with D tentatively TRBD2 (6 bases). The germline V gene encodes CDR1 DFQATT and CDR2 SNEGSKA (reference sequence). CDR3 length equals 15 residues. With 3 bases removed from V and 2 bases from J, the gap between germline ends came to 15 bases.

This clonotype was detected many times. This rearrangement joins TRBV30 to TRBJ1-5, with D perhaps matching TRBD1 (6 bases). V gave up 0 bases and J gave up 7 bases, with 7 bases separating them. The length of the CDR3 is 12 residues. Germline V CDR1 and CDR2: GTSNPN, SVGIG (reference sequence). The CDR3, as DNA: TGTGCCTGGAGTGTACAGGGACAGCCCCAGCATTTT. It yields the protein CAWSVQGQPQHF.

This clonotype was observed at least ten times. The rearrangement joins TRBV12-3 or TRBV12-4 to TRBJ2-2, with 9 bases identical to TRBD1. There are 13 residues in the CDR3. After removal of 5 bases from V and 6 bases from J, the junction contained 1 base not matched to a gene. The CDR3 here is CASSRQGAGELFF. In nucleotides, the CDR3 is TGTGCCAGCAGTCGACAGGGGGCCGGGGAGCTGTTTTTT.

Judged by abundance, this clonotype is medium-sized. The V gene is TRBV7-2, the J gene TRBJ2-1; D call uncertain. With 5 bases removed from V and 9 bases from J, the gap between germline ends came to 8 bases. Germline CDR1 is SGHTA and CDR2 is FQGNSA. The CDR3 length is 11 residues. The chain's CDR3 is CASSPRSEQFF. For the CDR3, the DNA is TGTGCCAGCAGCCCCCGAAGTGAGCAGTTCTTC.

This clonotype was seen ten or more times. The chain combines TRBV3-1 with TRBJ1-1, with a tentative D call TRBD1 (6 bases). Germline V CDR1 and CDR2: LGHDT, YNNKEL (reference sequence). The CDR3 loop spans 15 amino acids. V shed 4 bases and J shed 4 bases, with 16 bases lying between them. CDR3 DNA: TGTGCCAGCAGCCGCCTCATAGCCAGGGGCACTGAAGCTTTCTTT. Translating gives CASSRLIARGTEAFF.

By proportion, this clonotype is medium-sized. The chain combines TRBV5-1 with TRBJ1-1, with 9 bases aligning to TRBD1. Germline V gives CDR1 SGHRS, CDR2 YFSETQ. This CDR3 has 16 residues. Trimming at V came to 3 bases and at J to 8 bases, leaving 14 bases not matched to a gene. The CDR3 region has the DNA TGCGCCAGCAGCTCGCCCCGGTGGACAGGGGAGTCCGAAGCTTTCTTT. Its protein product is CASSSPRWTGESEAFF.

As regards this clonotype: A read error is possible here, since a much larger clone lies one base away. The chain uses TRBV27 and TRBJ2-4; D perhaps matches TRBD1 (6 bases). This CDR3 is built from 16 residues. CDR1 and CDR2 from the germline V gene are MNHEY and SMNVEV (reference sequence). CDR3 residues: CASSDRTNLANNIQYF. CDR3 sequence (DNA): TGTGCCAGCAGTGACAGGACCAATCTAGCCAATAACATTCAGTACTTC.

This clonotype is medium-sized (0.01 to 0.1%) in the sample. The chain uses TRBV6-6 and TRBJ1-5; weak D call: TRBD1 (6 bases). The CDR3 is 15 residues long. CDR1 and CDR2 (germline): MNHNY, SVGAGI (reference sequence). Trimming shortened V by 5 bases and J by 5 bases, and 16 bases separated the two germline ends. The CDR3 DNA reads as TGTGCCAGCAGTCGGTCGGACAGCTATTATCAGCCCCAGCATTTT. Translating gives CASSRSDSYYQPQHF.